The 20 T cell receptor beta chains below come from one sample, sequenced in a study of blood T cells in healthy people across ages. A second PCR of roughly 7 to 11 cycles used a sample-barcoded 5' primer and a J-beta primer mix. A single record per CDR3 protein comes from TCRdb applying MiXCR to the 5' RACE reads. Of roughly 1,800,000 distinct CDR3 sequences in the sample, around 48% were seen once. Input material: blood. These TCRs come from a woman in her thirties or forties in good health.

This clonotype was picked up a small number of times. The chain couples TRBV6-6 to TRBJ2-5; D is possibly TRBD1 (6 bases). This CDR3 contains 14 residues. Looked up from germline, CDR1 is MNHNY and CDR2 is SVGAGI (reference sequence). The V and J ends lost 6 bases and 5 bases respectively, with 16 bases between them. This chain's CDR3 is CASRNRVNLETQYF. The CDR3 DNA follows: TGTGCCAGCAGAAACAGGGTGAATCTCGAGACCCAGTACTTC.

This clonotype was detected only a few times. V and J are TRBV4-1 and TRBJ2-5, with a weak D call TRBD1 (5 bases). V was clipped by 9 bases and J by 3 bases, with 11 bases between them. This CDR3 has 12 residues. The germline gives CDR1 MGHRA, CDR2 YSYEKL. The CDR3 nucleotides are TGCGCCAGTCAGGGCCCCGAAGAGACCCAGTACTTC. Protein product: CASQGPEETQYF.

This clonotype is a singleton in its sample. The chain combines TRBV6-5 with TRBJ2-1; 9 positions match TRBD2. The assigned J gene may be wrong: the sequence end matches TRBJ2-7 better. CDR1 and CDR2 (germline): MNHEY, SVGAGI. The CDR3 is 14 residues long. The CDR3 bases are TGTGCCACCCGCCGGGCTAGCGGGATGAATGAGCAGTACTTC. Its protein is CATRRASGMNEQYF.

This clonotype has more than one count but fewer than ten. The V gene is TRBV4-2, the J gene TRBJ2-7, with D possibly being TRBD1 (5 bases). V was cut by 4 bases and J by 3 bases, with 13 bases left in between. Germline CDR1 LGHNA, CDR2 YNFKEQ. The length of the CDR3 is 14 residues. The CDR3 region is CASSREQEIYEQYF. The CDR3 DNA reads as TGTGCCAGCAGCCGGGAACAGGAGATCTACGAGCAGTACTTC.

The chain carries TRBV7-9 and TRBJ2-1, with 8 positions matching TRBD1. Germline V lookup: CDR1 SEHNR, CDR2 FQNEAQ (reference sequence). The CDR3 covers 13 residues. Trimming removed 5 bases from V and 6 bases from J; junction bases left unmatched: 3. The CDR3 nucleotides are TGTGCCAGCAGCATGACAGGGGCCAATGAGCAGTTCTTC. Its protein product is CASSMTGANEQFF.

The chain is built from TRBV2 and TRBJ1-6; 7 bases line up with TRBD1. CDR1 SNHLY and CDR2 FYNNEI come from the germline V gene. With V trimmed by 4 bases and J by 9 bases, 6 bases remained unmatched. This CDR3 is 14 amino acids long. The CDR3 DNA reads TGTGCCAGCAGTGTTCAGGGGGTGAGTTCACCCCTCCACTTT. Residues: CASSVQGVSSPLHF.

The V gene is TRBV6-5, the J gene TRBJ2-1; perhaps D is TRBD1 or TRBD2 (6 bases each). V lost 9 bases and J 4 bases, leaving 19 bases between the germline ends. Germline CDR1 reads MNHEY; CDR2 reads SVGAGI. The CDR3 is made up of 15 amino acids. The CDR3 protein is CASSATGGDYNEQFF. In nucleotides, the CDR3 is TGTGCCAGTAGCGCGACAGGCGGGGATTACAATGAGCAGTTCTTC.

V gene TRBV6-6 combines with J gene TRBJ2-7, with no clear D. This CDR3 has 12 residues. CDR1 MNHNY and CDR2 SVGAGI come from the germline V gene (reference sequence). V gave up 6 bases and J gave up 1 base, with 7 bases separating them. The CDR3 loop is CASRPFSYEQYF. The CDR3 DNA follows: TGTGCCAGCAGACCTTTTTCCTACGAGCAGTACTTC.

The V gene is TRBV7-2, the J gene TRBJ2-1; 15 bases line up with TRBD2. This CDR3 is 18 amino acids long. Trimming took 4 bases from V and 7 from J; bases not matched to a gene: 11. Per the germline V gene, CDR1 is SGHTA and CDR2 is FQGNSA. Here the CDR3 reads CASSSGGLAGGSLNEQFF. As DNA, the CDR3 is TGTGCCAGCAGCTCAGGGGGACTAGCGGGGGGTAGTTTGAATGAGCAGTTCTTC.

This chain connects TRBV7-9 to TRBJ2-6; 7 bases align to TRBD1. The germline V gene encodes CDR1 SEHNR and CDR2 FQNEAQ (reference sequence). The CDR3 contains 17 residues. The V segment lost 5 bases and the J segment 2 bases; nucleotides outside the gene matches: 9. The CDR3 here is CASSPRQGVAGANVLTF. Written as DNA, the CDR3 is TGTGCCAGCAGCCCACGACAGGGAGTTGCTGGGGCCAACGTCCTGACTTTC.

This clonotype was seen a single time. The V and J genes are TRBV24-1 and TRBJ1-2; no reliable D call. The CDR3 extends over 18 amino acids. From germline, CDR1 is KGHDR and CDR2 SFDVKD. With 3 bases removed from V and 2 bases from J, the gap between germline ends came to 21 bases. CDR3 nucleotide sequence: TGTGCCACCAGTGATCAACCCCAGACCGACTTCCTGAACTATGGCTACACCTTC. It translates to CATSDQPQTDFLNYGYTF.

CDR3 residues: CASSLVESEQFF. In DNA form, the CDR3 reads TGCGCCAGCAGCTTGGTGGAGTCGGAGCAGTTCTTC. This chain joins TRBV5-1 and TRBJ2-1; D uncertain. The V gene's germline CDR1 is SGHRS and CDR2 YFSETQ. The V end was cut by 0 bases, the J end by 10 bases, with 8 bases between. The CDR3 is 12 amino acids.

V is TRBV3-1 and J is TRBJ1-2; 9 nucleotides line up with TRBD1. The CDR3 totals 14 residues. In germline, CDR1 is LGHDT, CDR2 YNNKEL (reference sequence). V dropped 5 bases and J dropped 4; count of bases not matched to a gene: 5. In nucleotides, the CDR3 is TGTGCCAGCAGCGGCCGGGACAGGGCCTATGGCTACACCTTC. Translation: CASSGRDRAYGYTF.

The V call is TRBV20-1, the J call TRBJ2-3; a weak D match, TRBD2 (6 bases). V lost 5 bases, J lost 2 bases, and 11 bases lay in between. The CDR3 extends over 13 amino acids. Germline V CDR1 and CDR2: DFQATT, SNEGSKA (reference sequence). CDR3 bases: TGCAGTGCTTACAGGACTAACACAGATACGCAGTATTTT. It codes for CSAYRTNTDTQYF.

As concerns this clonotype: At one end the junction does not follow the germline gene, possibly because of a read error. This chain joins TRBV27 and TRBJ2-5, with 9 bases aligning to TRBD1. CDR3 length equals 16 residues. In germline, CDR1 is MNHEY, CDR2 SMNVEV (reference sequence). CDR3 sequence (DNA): TGTGTCAGCAGTTCCTCTCCCGGGACAGGGCTTTGGACCCAGTACTTC. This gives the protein CVSSSSPGTGLWTQYF.

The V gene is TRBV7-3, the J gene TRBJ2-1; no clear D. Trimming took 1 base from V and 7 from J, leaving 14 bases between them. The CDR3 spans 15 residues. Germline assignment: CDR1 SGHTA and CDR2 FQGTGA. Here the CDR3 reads CASSLMGYRVNEQFF. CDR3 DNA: TGTGCCAGCAGCTTAATGGGATATCGGGTAAATGAGCAGTTCTTC.

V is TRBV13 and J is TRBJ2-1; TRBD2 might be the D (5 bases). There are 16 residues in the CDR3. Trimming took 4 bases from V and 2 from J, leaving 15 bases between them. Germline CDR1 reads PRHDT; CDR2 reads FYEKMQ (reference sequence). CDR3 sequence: CASSSGFADAYNEQFF. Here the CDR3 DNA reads TGTGCCAGCAGCTCGGGGTTCGCTGACGCCTACAATGAGCAGTTCTTC.

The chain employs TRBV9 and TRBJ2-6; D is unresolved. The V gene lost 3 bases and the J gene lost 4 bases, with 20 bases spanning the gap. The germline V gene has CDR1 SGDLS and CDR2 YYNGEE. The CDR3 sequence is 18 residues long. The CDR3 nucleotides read TGTGCCAGCAGCGAGACCCCCGGGCCGCCTAAAGGGGCCAACGTCCTGACTTTC. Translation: CASSETPGPPKGANVLTF.

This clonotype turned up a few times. The CDR3 sequence: CASSGQEANYGYTF. The CDR3 DNA follows: TGTGCCAGCAGTGGACAGGAGGCTAACTATGGCTACACCTTC. This sequence joins TRBV6-6 and TRBJ1-2; 7 nucleotides agree with TRBD1. The germline V gene has CDR1 MNHNY and CDR2 SVGAGI (reference sequence). The J segment lost 0 bases and the V segment lost 5 bases, leaving 3 bases of the junction unmatched. The CDR3 extends over 14 amino acids.

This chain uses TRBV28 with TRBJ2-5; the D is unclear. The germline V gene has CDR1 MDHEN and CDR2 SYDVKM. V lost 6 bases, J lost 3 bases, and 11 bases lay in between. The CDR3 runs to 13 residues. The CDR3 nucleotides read TGTGCCAGCAGCCCACCTTTTGAAGAGACCCAGTACTTC. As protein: CASSPPFEETQYF.